Below, 23 T cell receptor beta chains from the same sample are listed, as sequenced in a study of radiotherapy plus CTLA-4 blockade in lung cancer. The repertoire was sequenced with immunoSEQ multiplex PCR; TCRdb's copy has only in-frame clones and lacks some. This table has approximately 90,000 clones, about 80% appearing once. Material: peripheral blood, obtained from a patient treated with radiotherapy plus ipilimumab. The receptors shown here come from a human donor with non-small cell lung cancer who had stable disease on radiotherapy plus ipilimumab.

This chain connects TRBV18 to TRBJ2-1, with D perhaps TRBD2 (6 bases). This CDR3 has 15 residues. Germline CDR1 reads KGHSH; CDR2 reads LQKENI. V lost 6 bases and J 2 bases, leaving 14 bases between the germline ends. The CDR3 reads CASSFSGSAYNEQFF. DNA of the CDR3: TGTGCCAGCTCCTTCAGCGGGTCGGCCTACAATGAGCAGTTCTTC.

The chain is built from TRBV7-9 and TRBJ1-5, with D possibly matching TRBD1 (5 bases). The CDR3 sequence is 19 residues long. Trimming took 4 bases from V and 1 from J, leaving 23 bases between them. Looked up from germline, CDR1 is SEHNR and CDR2 is FQNEAQ (reference sequence). The CDR3 reads CASSSHSLFGAVSNQPQHF. DNA of the CDR3: TGTGCCAGCAGCTCCCACTCCCTTTTCGGGGCCGTAAGCAATCAGCCCCAGCATTTT.

The rearrangement uses TRBV7-5 and TRBJ1-4; TRBD1, the D gene given by the table, was not confirmed from the DNA. TRBV7-5 is tagged as a pseudogene. The CDR3 spans 15 residues. CDR3 DNA sequence: TGTGTCAGAAGCTTAGACAGCCACGATAATGAAAAACTGTTTTTT. Translating it yields CVRSLDSHDNEKLFF.

The genes are TRBV27 and TRBJ1-1, with D possibly TRBD1 on 5 matching bases. Germline V gives CDR1 MNHEY, CDR2 SMNVEV (reference sequence). The CDR3 length is 15 residues. Trimming shortened V by 5 bases and J by 1 base, and 14 bases separated the two germline ends. CDR3 protein: CASSKSGTANTEAFF. CDR3 DNA sequence: TGTGCCAGCAGTAAATCCGGGACCGCGAACACTGAAGCTTTCTTT.

The chain uses TRBV15 and TRBJ1-2, with TRBD1 identical over 8 bases. With 3 bases clipped from V and 8 bases from J, the junction kept 8 bases outside the gene matches. CDR3 length: 14 residues. The germline V gene has CDR1 LNHNV and CDR2 YYDKDF (reference sequence). The CDR3 region is CATSSSGGKGGYTF. For the CDR3, the DNA is TGTGCCACCAGCAGCTCAGGGGGCAAAGGAGGCTACACCTTC.

This rearrangement joins TRBV21-1 to TRBJ1-5; TRBD1, the table's D call, lacks a check against the DNA. TRBV21-1 represents a pseudogene. CDR3 size: 17 residues. The CDR3 sequence: CASSAKPPGHRMQPQHF. CDR3 DNA: TGTGCCAGCTCAGCTAAACCCCCGGGACACCGAATGCAGCCCCAGCATTTT.

J is TRBJ1-5 and V is TRBV30, with D uncertain. Trimming took off 1 base at V and 4 bases at J, with 11 bases between the two ends. The germline CDR1 and CDR2 sequences are GTSNPN and SVGIG (reference sequence). CDR3 length: 14 residues. CDR3 residues: CAWSAQTRNQPQHF. The CDR3 DNA is TGTGCCTGGAGTGCCCAGACACGGAATCAGCCCCAGCATTTT. The full variable domain, in which reference TRBV30 and TRBJ1-5 provide the parts outside the CDR3, is SQTIHQWPATLVQPVGSPLSLECTVEGTSNPNLYWYRQAAGRGLQLLFYSVGIGQISSEVPQNLSASRPQDRQFILSSKKLLLSDSGFYLCAWSAQTRNQPQHFGDGTRLSIL.

Only one count was recorded for this clone. The chain couples TRBV9 to TRBJ2-3; possibly TRBD1 or TRBD2 for D (5 bases each). This CDR3 region has 13 residues. In germline, CDR1 is SGDLS, CDR2 YYNGEE. V shed 5 bases and J shed 4 bases, with 11 bases lying between them. CDR3 coding DNA: TGTGCCAGCAGAGCCGAGGGGCCAGATACGCAGTATTTT. Translation: CASRAEGPDTQYF. The full variable domain, its missing parts supplied by reference TRBV9 and TRBJ2-3, is DSGVTQTPKHLITATGQRVTLRCSPRSGDLSVYWYQQSLDQGLQFLIQYYNGEERAKGNILERFSAQQFPDLHSELNLSSLELGDSALYFCASRAEGPDTQYFGPGTRLTVL.

This clone was found once. This chain links TRBV9 with TRBJ2-2; D is ambiguous. CDR1 SGDLS and CDR2 YYNGEE come from the germline V gene. V lost 0 bases, J lost 6 bases, and 9 bases lay in between. CDR3 length: 14 amino acids. The chain's CDR3 is CASSVGLESGELFF. CDR3 DNA sequence: TGTGCCAGCAGCGTAGGCTTAGAATCCGGGGAGCTGTTTTTT.

The rearrangement joins TRBV30 to TRBJ2-3, with 9 bases fitting TRBD2. The CDR3 loop spans 15 amino acids. Germline V gene lookup returns CDR1 GTSNPN and CDR2 SVGIG (reference sequence). V lost 0 bases, J lost 6 bases, and 7 bases stayed unmatched. DNA of the CDR3: TGTGCCTGGAGTGTAGGGCGGGGGGGCCTGGATACGCAGTATTTT. Amino acids: CAWSVGRGGLDTQYF.

This clone has a handful of counts. The J gene is TRBJ2-7, the V gene TRBV28; 9 bases match TRBD2. V trimming: 3 bases; J trimming: 5 bases; junction bases outside the gene matches: 17. The CDR3 has 18 amino acids. Per the germline V gene, CDR1 is MDHEN and CDR2 is SYDVKM. The CDR3 region is CASSFPAFAGGRTDEQYF. The CDR3 DNA is TGTGCCAGCAGTTTTCCCGCCTTCGCGGGAGGGCGAACCGACGAGCAGTACTTC.

The chain has TRBV11-3 and TRBJ2-1; maybe TRBD2 (6 bases). V was cut by 2 bases and J by 3 bases, with 14 bases left in between. In germline, CDR1 is SGHNT, CDR2 YENEEA. CDR3 size: 16 residues. The DNA of the CDR3 is TGTGCCAGCAGCTTACTTGGGGGGAGGAGCTACAATGAGCAGTTCTTC. It is translated as CASSLLGGRSYNEQFF.

The rearrangement uses TRBV5-4 and TRBJ2-1; 10 bases fit TRBD2. Per the germline V gene, CDR1 is SGHNT and CDR2 is YYREEE (reference sequence). This CDR3 comprises 16 residues. The ends lost 3 bases at V and 2 bases at J; junction bases unmatched: 5. The CDR3 is CASSSQAGGAYNEQFF. The CDR3 nucleotides are TGTGCCAGCAGCTCGCAAGCGGGGGGGGCCTACAATGAGCAGTTCTTC. The full variable domain, its missing parts supplied by reference TRBV5-4 and TRBJ2-1, is ETGVTQSPTHLIKTRGQQVTLRCSSQSGHNTVSWYQQALGQGPQFIFQYYREEENGRGNFPPRFSGLQFPNYSSELNVNALELDDSALYLCASSSQAGGAYNEQFFGPGTRLTVL.

CDR3 sequence: CASSYVRTGGGYGYTF. In DNA form, the CDR3 reads TGTGCCAGCAGTTACGTCCGCACAGGGGGAGGTTATGGCTACACCTTC. The genes are TRBV6-5 and TRBJ1-2, with TRBD1 matching over 8 bases. CDR1 is MNHEY, CDR2 SVGAGI, per germline. The junction had 10 bases not matched to a gene; V was cut back by 2 bases and J by 5 bases. There are 16 residues in the CDR3.

Points on this clone: The sample carries other DNA sequences with the same CDR3. This sequence joins TRBV2 and TRBJ2-1, with 8 bases aligning to TRBD2. CDR3 size: 12 residues. Germline V lookup: CDR1 SNHLY, CDR2 FYNNEI. The DNA for the CDR3 is TGTGCTAAGCGGGGGTTCTACAATGAGCAGTTCTTC. It yields the protein CAKRGFYNEQFF.

This chain connects TRBV4-2 to TRBJ1-3; 10 bases match TRBD1. V was clipped by 2 bases and J by 2 bases; unmatched bases: 6. Germline V gene lookup returns CDR1 LGHNA and CDR2 YNFKEQ. The CDR3 loop spans 17 amino acids. The CDR3 DNA is TGTGCCAGCAGCCAACCCCCAGGACAGGGGGCTGGAAACACCATATATTTT. This gives the protein CASSQPPGQGAGNTIYF.

CDR3 bases: TGTGCCAGCAGCTTAGTGTTAGGGACTGGGGCCAACGTCCTGACTTTC. It specifies CASSLVLGTGANVLTF. J is TRBJ2-6 and V is TRBV7-8; D is ambiguous. V dropped 1 base and J dropped 2 bases, with 9 bases sitting between them. The CDR3 is 16 amino acids. CDR1 is SGHVS and CDR2 is FQNEAQ in the germline V gene.

The chain carries TRBV30 and TRBJ1-6; 10 bases align to TRBD1. The CDR3 extends over 15 amino acids. CDR1 and CDR2 from the germline V gene are GTSNPN and SVGIG (reference sequence). V was clipped by 3 bases and J by 10 bases; unmatched bases: 9. This CDR3 is CAWSAPGTGASPLHF. CDR3 in DNA: TGTGCCTGGAGCGCCCCCGGGACAGGGGCCTCACCCCTCCACTTT.

The chain uses TRBV5-5 and TRBJ2-3; no clear D. V lost 2 bases and J 0 bases, leaving 13 bases between the germline ends. The CDR3 has 16 amino acids. CDR1 is SGHKS and CDR2 is YYEKEE in the germline V gene (reference sequence). CDR3 protein: CASSFEFSSSTDTQYF. CDR3 sequence (DNA): TGTGCCAGCAGCTTTGAGTTCTCCTCTAGCACAGATACGCAGTATTTT.

This chain joins TRBV9 and TRBJ1-3, with D perhaps TRBD1 (5 bases). The CDR3 covers 15 residues. CDR1 is SGDLS, CDR2 YYNGEE, per germline. Deletions cut 0 bases from V and 4 bases from J, with 11 bases between. CDR3 loop: CASSVDGTAGNTIYF. DNA of the CDR3: TGTGCCAGCAGCGTAGACGGGACCGCCGGAAACACCATATATTTT.

The rearrangement joins TRBV5-4 to TRBJ1-2, with unresolved D. Germline assignment: CDR1 SGHNT and CDR2 YYREEE (reference sequence). V lost 1 base and J 1 base, leaving 8 bases between the germline ends. This CDR3 is 14 amino acids long. The CDR3 DNA reads TGTGCCAGCAGCTTGACCAATAGTAACTATGGCTACACCTTC. Its translation: CASSLTNSNYGYTF.

The J gene is TRBJ1-2, the V gene TRBV5-1; tentatively, D is TRBD1 (5 bases). The CDR3 runs to 15 residues. CDR1 and CDR2 from the germline V gene are SGHRS and YFSETQ. V was clipped by 4 bases and J by 5 bases, with 18 bases between them. The CDR3 here is CASSPGTGGPYGYTF. CDR3 DNA sequence: TGCGCCAGCAGCCCGGGGACGGGGGGACCTTATGGCTACACCTTC.

In this sample, this clone turned up a few times. The chain is built from TRBV7-3 and TRBJ1-1; TRBD1 matches at 8 bases. J was trimmed by 10 bases and V by 1 base; bases with no gene match: 8. The germline gives CDR1 SGHTA, CDR2 FQGTGA. This CDR3 is 14 amino acids long. The CDR3 loop reads CASSLKTGAVPAFF. The CDR3 bases are TGTGCCAGCAGCTTAAAGACAGGGGCCGTCCCAGCTTTCTTT.